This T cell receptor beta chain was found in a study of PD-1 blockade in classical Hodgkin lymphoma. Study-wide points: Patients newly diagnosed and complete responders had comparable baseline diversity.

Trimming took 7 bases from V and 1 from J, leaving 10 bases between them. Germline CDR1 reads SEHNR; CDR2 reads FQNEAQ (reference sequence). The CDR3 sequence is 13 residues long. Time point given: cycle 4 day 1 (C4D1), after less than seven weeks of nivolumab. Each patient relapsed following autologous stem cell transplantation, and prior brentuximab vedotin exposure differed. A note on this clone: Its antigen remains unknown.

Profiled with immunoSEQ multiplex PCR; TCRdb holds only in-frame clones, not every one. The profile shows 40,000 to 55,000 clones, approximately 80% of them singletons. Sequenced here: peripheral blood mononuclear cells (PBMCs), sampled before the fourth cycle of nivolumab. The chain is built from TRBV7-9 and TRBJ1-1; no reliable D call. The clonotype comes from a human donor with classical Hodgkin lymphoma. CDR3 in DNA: TGTGCCAGCACGGAGGGCTCGAACACTGAAGCTTTCTTT. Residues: CASTEGSNTEAFF. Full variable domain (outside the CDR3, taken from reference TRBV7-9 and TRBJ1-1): DTGVSQNPRHKITKRGQNVTFRCDPISEHNRLYWYRQTLGQGPEFLTYFQNEAQLEKSRLLSDRFSAERPKGSFSTLEIQRTEQGDSAMYLCASTEGSNTEAFFGQGTRLTVV.